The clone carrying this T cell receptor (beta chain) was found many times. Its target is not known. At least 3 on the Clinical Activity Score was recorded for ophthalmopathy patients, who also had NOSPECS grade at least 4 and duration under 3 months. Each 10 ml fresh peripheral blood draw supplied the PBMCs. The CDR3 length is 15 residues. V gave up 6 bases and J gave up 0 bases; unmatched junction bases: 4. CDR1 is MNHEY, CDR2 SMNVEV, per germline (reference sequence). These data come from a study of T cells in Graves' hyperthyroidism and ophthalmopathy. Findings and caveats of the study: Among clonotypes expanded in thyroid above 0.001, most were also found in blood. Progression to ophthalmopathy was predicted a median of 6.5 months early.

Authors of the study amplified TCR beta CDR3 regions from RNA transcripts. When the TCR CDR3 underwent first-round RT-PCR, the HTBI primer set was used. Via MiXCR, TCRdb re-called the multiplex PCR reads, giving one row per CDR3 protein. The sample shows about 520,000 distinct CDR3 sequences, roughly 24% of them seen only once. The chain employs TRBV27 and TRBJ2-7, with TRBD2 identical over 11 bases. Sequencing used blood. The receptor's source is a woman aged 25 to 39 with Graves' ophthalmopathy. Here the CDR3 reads CASRASGGNSYEQYF. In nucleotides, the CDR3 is TGTGCCAGCAGGGCTAGCGGGGGGAACTCCTACGAGCAGTACTTC.